A selection of T cell receptor beta chains follows, all from one sample in a study of T cell responses to AZD1222 COVID-19 vaccine. The data were produced by immunoSEQ multiplex PCR, yet TCRdb's version contains in-frame clones alone and is incomplete. This table holds 170,000 or so clones, 90% to 95% found once. The sequenced sample was peripheral blood, obtained 28 days after the second dose of the MenACWY control vaccine. These receptors were obtained from an adult who received the MenACWY meningococcal vaccine as a control. CDR3s include the opening cysteine and the closing phenylalanine or tryptophan. The D gene is left open where the match is weak. A clone size is listed for some rows: how often the clone was seen (once, few, many), or a class if it is expanded.

NA | TRBJ1-6 | 13 | TRBV7-9 | NA | CASSLEGWQPLHF | TGTGCCAGCAGCTTAGAGGGGTGGCAACCCCTCCACTTT
once | TRBJ1-1 | 14 | TRBV2 | TRBD1 | CASIIDRAPTEAFF | TGTGCCAGCATCATTGACAGGGCCCCCACTGAAGCTTTCTTT
NA | TRBJ2-1 | 15 | TRBV28 | TRBD1 | CASLPRDRVRNEQFF | TGTGCCAGCCTCCCCCGGGACAGGGTAAGGAATGAGCAGTTCTTC
NA | TRBJ1-2 | 14 | TRBV18 | NA | CASSPAREGYGYTF | TGTGCCAGCTCACCAGCCAGGGAAGGCTATGGCTACACCTTC
NA | TRBJ2-3 | 16 | TRBV5-8 | NA | CASSLPTAGYADTQYF | TGTGCCAGCAGCTTGCCGACAGCGGGCTACGCAGATACGCAGTATTTT
NA | TRBJ1-2 | 14 | TRBV5-1 | NA | CASNPTVRDYGYTF | TGCGCCAGCAACCCGACGGTCAGAGACTATGGCTACACCTTC
once | TRBJ1-1 | 14 | TRBV3-1/TRBV3-2 | NA | CASSQDAGNTEAFF | TGTGCCAGCAGCCAAGATGCGGGAAACACTGAAGCTTTCTTT
NA | TRBJ2-5 | 13 | TRBV5-6 | NA | CASSLGTEETQYF | TGTGCCAGCAGCTTGGGGACAGAAGAGACCCAGTACTTC
once | TRBJ1-2 | 15 | TRBV5-1 | NA | CASSPGDTDLYGYTF | TGCGCCAGCAGTCCCGGGGACACGGATCTTTATGGCTACACCTTC
NA | TRBJ2-1 | 15 | TRBV14 | NA | CASSPQGSSYNEQFF | TGTGCCAGCAGCCCGCAGGGGAGTTCCTACAATGAGCAGTTCTTC
NA | TRBJ1-2 | 14 | TRBV30 | NA | CAWTRGQIRGGYTF | TGTGCCTGGACCCGTGGGCAGATCCGAGGGGGCTACACCTTC
NA | TRBJ1-5 | 15 | TRBV19 | NA | CASSTYQGSNQPQHF | TGTGCCAGTAGTACCTATCAGGGAAGCAATCAGCCCCAGCATTTT
NA | TRBJ1-2 | 15 | TRBV3-1/TRBV3-2 | NA | CASSQGERDKDGYTF | TGTGCCAGCAGCCAAGGCGAAAGGGACAAGGATGGCTACACCTTC
NA | TRBJ2-5 | 16 | TRBV4-1 | TRBD2 | CASSTTGTSPQETQYF | TGCGCCAGCAGCACTACCGGGACTAGCCCCCAAGAGACCCAGTACTTC
NA | TRBJ1-5 | 12 | TRBV15 | NA | CATSRSDQPQHF | TGTGCCACCAGCAGATCAGATCAGCCCCAGCATTTT
NA | TRBJ2-3 | 13 | TRBV5-6 | NA | CASTPRGTDTQYF | TGTGCCAGCACTCCAAGGGGCACAGATACGCAGTATTTT
NA | TRBJ1-1 | 14 | TRBV2 | NA | CASTRDGATAEAFF | TGTGCCAGCACCCGTGATGGGGCTACGGCTGAAGCTTTCTTT
once | TRBJ1-2 | 11 | TRBV28 | NA | CASSPRVGYTF | TGTGCCAGCAGTCCCCGGGTCGGCTACACCTTC
NA | TRBJ1-2 | 13 | TRBV28 | TRBD1 | CASSRQGAYGYTF | TGTGCCAGCAGTCGACAGGGGGCATATGGCTACACCTTC